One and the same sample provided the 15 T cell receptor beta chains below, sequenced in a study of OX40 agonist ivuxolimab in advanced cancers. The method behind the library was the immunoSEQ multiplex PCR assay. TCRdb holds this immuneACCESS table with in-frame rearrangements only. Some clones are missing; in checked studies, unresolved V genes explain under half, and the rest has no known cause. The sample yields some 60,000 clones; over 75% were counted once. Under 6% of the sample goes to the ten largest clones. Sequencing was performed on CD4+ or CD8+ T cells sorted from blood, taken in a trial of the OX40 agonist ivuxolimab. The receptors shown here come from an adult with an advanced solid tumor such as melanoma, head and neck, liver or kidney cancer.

CDR3 sequence: CASSGQGARNIQYF. The CDR3, as DNA: TGTGCCAGCAGTGGACAGGGGGCTAGAAACATTCAGTACTTC. The chain couples TRBV6-1 to TRBJ2-4, with 10 bases aligning to TRBD1. The trim removed 4 bases at V and 6 bases at J, leaving 3 bases unmatched. Germline CDR1 is MNHNS and CDR2 is SASEGT. CDR3 length: 14 amino acids.

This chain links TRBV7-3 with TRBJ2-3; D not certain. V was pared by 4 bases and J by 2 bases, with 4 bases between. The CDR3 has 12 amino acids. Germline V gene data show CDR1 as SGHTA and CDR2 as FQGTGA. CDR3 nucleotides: TGTGCCAGCAGCTCACCCACAGATACGCAGTATTTT. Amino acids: CASSSPTDTQYF.

CDR3 DNA sequence: TGCGCCAGCAGCAGGACAGGGGTTAATGAGCAGTTCTTC. The encoded protein is CASSRTGVNEQFF. V and J are TRBV5-1 and TRBJ2-1; TRBD1 matches at 9 bases. Germline V gene lookup returns CDR1 SGHRS and CDR2 YFSETQ. This CDR3 is 13 amino acids long. With V trimmed by 4 bases and J by 7 bases, 3 bases remained unmatched. The full variable domain, completed using reference TRBV5-1 and TRBJ2-1, is KAGVTQTPRYLIKTRGQQVTLSCSPISGHRSVSWYQQTPGQGLQFLFEYFSETQRNKGNFPGRFSGRQFSNSRSEMNVSTLELGDSALYLCASSRTGVNEQFFGPGTRLTVL.

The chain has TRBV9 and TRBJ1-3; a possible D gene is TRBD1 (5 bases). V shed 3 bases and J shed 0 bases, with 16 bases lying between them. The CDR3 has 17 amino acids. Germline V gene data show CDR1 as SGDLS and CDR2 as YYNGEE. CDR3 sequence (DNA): TGTGCCAGCAGCGCCGGGGACGGAGGCCCCTCTGGAAACACCATATATTTT. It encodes CASSAGDGGPSGNTIYF.

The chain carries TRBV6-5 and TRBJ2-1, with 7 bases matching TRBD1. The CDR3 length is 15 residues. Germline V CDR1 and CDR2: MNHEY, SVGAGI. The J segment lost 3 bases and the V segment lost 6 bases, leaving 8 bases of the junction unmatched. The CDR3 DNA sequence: TGTGCCAGCAGCTCCGACAGGGCGATCTACAATGAGCAGTTCTTC. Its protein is CASSSDRAIYNEQFF.

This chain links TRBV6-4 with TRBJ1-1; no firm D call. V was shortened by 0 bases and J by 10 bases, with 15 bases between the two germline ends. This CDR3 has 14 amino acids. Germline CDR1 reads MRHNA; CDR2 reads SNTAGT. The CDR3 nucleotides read TGTGCCAGCAGTGACTCGAACCAGATGGAGGGAGCTTTCTTT. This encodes CASSDSNQMEGAFF.

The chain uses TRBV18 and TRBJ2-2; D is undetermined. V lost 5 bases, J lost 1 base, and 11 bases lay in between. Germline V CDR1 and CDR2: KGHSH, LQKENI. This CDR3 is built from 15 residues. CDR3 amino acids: CASSSVPVNTGELFF. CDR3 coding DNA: TGTGCCAGCTCATCCGTACCGGTGAACACCGGGGAGCTGTTTTTT.

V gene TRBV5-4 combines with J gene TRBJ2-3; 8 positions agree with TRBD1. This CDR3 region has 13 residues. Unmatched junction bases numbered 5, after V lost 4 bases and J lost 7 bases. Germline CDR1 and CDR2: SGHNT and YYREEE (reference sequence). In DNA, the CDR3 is TGTGCCAGCAGCCCGACAGGGGTAAATACGCAGTATTTT. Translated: CASSPTGVNTQYF.

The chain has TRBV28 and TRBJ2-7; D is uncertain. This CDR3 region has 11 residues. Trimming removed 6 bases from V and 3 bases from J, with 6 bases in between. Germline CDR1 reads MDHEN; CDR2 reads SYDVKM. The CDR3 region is CASRMDYEQYF. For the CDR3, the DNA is TGTGCCAGCAGAATGGACTACGAGCAGTACTTC. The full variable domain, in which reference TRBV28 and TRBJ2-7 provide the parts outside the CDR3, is DVKVTQSSRYLVKRTGEKVFLECVQDMDHENMFWYRQDPGLGLRLIYFSYDVKMKEKGDIPEGYSVSREKKERFSLILESASTNQTSMYLCASRMDYEQYFGPGTRLTVT.

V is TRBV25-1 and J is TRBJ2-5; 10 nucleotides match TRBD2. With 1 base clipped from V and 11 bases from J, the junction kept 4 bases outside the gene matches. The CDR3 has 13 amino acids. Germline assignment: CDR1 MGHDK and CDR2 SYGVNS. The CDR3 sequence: CASSEWISGGQYF. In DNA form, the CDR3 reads TGTGCCAGCAGTGAATGGATTAGCGGGGGGCAGTACTTC.

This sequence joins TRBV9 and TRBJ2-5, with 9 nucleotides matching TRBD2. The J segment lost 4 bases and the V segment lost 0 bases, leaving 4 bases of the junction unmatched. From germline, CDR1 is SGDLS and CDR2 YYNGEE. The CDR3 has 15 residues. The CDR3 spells CASSVGGRAGETQYF. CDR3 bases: TGTGCCAGCAGCGTAGGCGGGAGGGCCGGAGAGACCCAGTACTTC. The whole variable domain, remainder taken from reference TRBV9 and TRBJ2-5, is DSGVTQTPKHLITATGQRVTLRCSPRSGDLSVYWYQQSLDQGLQFLIQYYNGEERAKGNILERFSAQQFPDLHSELNLSSLELGDSALYFCASSVGGRAGETQYFGPGTRLLVL.

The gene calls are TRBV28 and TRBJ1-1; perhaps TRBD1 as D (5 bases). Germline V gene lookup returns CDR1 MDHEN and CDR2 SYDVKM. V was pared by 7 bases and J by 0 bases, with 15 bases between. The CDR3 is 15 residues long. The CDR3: CASKYGSDMNTEAFF. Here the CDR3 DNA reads TGTGCCAGCAAATACGGATCGGACATGAACACTGAAGCTTTCTTT.

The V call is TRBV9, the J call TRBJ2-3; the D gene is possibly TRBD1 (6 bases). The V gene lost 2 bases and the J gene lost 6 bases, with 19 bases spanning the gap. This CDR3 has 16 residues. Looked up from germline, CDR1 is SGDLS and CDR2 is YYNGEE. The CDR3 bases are TGTGCCAGCAGCGTCGGACAGTCCGTAGGTCGTGATACGCAGTATTTT. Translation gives CASSVGQSVGRDTQYF.

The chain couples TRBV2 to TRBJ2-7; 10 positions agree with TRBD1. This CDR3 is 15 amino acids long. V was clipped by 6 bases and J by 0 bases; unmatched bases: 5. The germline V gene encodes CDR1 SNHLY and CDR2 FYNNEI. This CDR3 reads CASRTGGGNSYEQYF. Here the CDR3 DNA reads TGTGCCAGCAGGACAGGGGGCGGGAACTCCTACGAGCAGTACTTC. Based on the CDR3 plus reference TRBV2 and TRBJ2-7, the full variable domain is EPEVTQTPSHQVTQMGQEVILRCVPISNHLYFYWYRQILGQKVEFLVSFYNNEISEKSEIFDDQFSVERPDGSNFTLKIRSTKLEDSAMYFCASRTGGGNSYEQYFGPGTRLTVT.

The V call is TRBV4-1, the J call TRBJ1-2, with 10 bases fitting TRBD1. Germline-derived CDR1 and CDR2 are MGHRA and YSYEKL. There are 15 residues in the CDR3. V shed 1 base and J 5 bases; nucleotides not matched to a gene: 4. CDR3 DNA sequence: TGCGCCAGCAGCCAAGGACAGGGGGCGAGGTATGGCTACACCTTC. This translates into CASSQGQGARYGYTF.